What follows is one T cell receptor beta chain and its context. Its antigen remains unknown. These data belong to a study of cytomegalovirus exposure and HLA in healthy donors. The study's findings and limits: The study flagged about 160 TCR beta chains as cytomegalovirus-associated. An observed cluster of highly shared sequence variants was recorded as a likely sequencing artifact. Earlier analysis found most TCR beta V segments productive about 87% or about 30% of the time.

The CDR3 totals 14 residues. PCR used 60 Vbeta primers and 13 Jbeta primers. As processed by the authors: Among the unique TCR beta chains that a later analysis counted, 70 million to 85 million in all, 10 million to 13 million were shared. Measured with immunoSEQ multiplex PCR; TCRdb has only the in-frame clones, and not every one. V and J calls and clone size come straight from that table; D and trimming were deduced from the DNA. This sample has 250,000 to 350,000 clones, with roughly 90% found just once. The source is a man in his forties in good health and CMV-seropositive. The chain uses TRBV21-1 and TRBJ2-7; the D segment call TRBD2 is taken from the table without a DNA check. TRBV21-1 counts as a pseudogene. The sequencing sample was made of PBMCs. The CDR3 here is CASSKNRSSYEQYF. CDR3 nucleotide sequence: TGTGCCAGCAGCAAGAACCGGTCTTCCTACGAGCAGTACTTC.